One sample yielded the 24 T cell receptor beta chains listed below, sequenced in a study of T cells in narcolepsy. Clones were read by immunoSEQ multiplex PCR, and TCRdb kept only the in-frame ones, dropping some. Among some 23,000 clones listed, roughly 80% were seen once. The specimen sequenced was CD45RA- memory CD4+ T cells from PBMCs. The receptors stem from a human donor with narcolepsy.

This clone turned up a few times. The chain couples TRBV5-4 to TRBJ2-7; D is possibly TRBD1 (6 bases). V was pared by 0 bases and J by 0 bases, with 7 bases between. The CDR3 runs 14 residues. Germline V gene data show CDR1 as SGHNT and CDR2 as YYREEE (reference sequence). CDR3: CASSLGTVSYEQYF. The CDR3 DNA follows: TGTGCCAGCAGCTTGGGGACAGTCTCCTACGAGCAGTACTTC.

This chain joins TRBV29-1 and TRBJ1-2; D is perhaps TRBD1 (5 bases). The V end lost 6 bases, the J end lost 4 bases, and 12 bases lay between the germline ends. The CDR3 length is 12 residues. CDR1 SQVTM and CDR2 ANQGSEA come from the germline V gene. DNA of the CDR3: TGCAGCGTGGGGACGGATGCCTATGGCTACACCTTC. Protein: CSVGTDAYGYTF.

The V gene is TRBV5-1, the J gene TRBJ2-5; possible D gene TRBD2, 6 bases. Germline V gene lookup returns CDR1 SGHRS and CDR2 YFSETQ. V gave up 5 bases and J gave up 5 bases, with 10 bases separating them. There are 12 residues in the CDR3. The CDR3 nucleotides are TGCGCCAGCAGAGGGGAGGAGGAGACCCAGTACTTC. Encoded protein: CASRGEEETQYF.

The rearrangement links TRBV18 to TRBJ1-2; TRBD1 might be the D (6 bases). The CDR3 extends over 17 amino acids. In germline, CDR1 is KGHSH, CDR2 LQKENI. V was shortened by 3 bases and J by 7 bases, with 24 bases between the two germline ends. DNA for the CDR3: TGTGCCAGCTCACCTGTAGGGGGGCGGACTGCGCCGGGTGGCTACACCTTC. Protein: CASSPVGGRTAPGGYTF.

This clone was seen only once. V usage is TRBV15 and J usage is TRBJ2-1, with D possibly matching TRBD2 (5 bases). V was shortened by 5 bases and J by 5 bases, with 13 bases between the two germline ends. This CDR3 has 14 residues. Germline CDR1 and CDR2: LNHNV and YYDKDF (reference sequence). This CDR3 reads CATSSGSKNNEQFF. CDR3 DNA: TGTGCCACCAGCTCGGGATCCAAGAACAATGAGCAGTTCTTC.

This chain connects TRBV28 to TRBJ1-3; tentatively, D is TRBD1 (6 bases). The CDR3 consists of 12 residues. V was cut by 9 bases and J by 1 base, with 7 bases left in between. Germline CDR1 and CDR2: MDHEN and SYDVKM. The chain's CDR3 is CASQGSGNTIYF. CDR3 DNA sequence: TGTGCCAGTCAGGGGTCTGGAAACACCATATATTTT.

The gene calls are TRBV7-7 and TRBJ2-5, with 9 positions matching TRBD1. Germline V CDR1 and CDR2: SSHAT, FNYEAQ (reference sequence). The V and J ends lost 5 bases and 5 bases, in that order; junction bases with no gene match: 9. This CDR3 is built from 15 residues. The CDR3 DNA reads as TGTGCCAGCAGCCCGGACAGGGGACTGTCGGAGACCCAGTACTTC. Translated, it gives CASSPDRGLSETQYF.

The rearrangement joins TRBV29-1 to TRBJ2-1; TRBD2 matches 8 bases. Germline lookup yields CDR1 SQVTM and CDR2 ANQGSEA. The CDR3 length is 14 residues. V trimming: 7 bases; J trimming: 8 bases; junction bases outside the gene matches: 13. The CDR3 reads CSARGGVVSDEQFF. Written as DNA, the CDR3 is TGCAGCGCCCGGGGGGGGGTTGTGTCGGATGAGCAGTTCTTC.

This chain joins TRBV19 and TRBJ2-5; D tentatively fits TRBD1 or TRBD2 (6 bases each). V was pared by 6 bases and J by 5 bases, with 16 bases between. Germline CDR1 LNHDA, CDR2 SQIVND (reference sequence). CDR3 length: 14 amino acids. CDR3 DNA: TGTGCCAGTAGGGACCGGGGGCGCGGGGAGACCCAGTACTTC. It translates to CASRDRGRGETQYF.

The chain recombines TRBV7-3 with TRBJ2-2, with D maybe TRBD2 (5 bases). V was clipped by 2 bases and J by 8 bases, with 9 bases between them. This CDR3 is 13 amino acids long. Per the germline V gene, CDR1 is SGHTA and CDR2 is FQGTGA. This chain's CDR3 is CASSLQRRGELFF. The DNA for the CDR3 is TGTGCCAGCAGCTTACAGCGGCGAGGGGAGCTGTTTTTT.

In its sample, this clone was seen once. V usage is TRBV19 and J usage is TRBJ1-5, with 8 bases aligning to TRBD1. V shed 8 bases and J 7 bases; nucleotides not matched to a gene: 10. Germline CDR1 is LNHDA and CDR2 is SQIVND (reference sequence). The length of the CDR3 is 14 residues. CDR3 in DNA: TGTGCCAGTTCGCCCGACAGGGGACTCCAGCCCCAGCATTTT. Translated: CASSPDRGLQPQHF.

CDR3 coding DNA: TGTGCCAGCAGCTTAATCATGAACACTGAAGCTTTCTTT. Translating gives CASSLIMNTEAFF. The chain combines TRBV11-2 with TRBJ1-1, with D uncertain. Looked up from germline, CDR1 is SGHAT and CDR2 is FQNNGV. Trimming cost V 2 bases and J 0 bases, with 4 bases left between them. This CDR3 has 13 amino acids.

The table lists this clone with a count of one. This chain joins TRBV9 and TRBJ1-1; D call uncertain. V was shortened by 0 bases and J by 2 bases, with 2 bases between the two germline ends. The CDR3 is 12 amino acids. Germline V lookup: CDR1 SGDLS, CDR2 YYNGEE. The CDR3 bases are TGTGCCAGCAGCGTAGTAAACACTGAAGCTTTCTTT. Translation gives CASSVVNTEAFF. The full variable domain, completed using reference TRBV9 and TRBJ1-1, is DSGVTQTPKHLITATGQRVTLRCSPRSGDLSVYWYQQSLDQGLQFLIQYYNGEERAKGNILERFSAQQFPDLHSELNLSSLELGDSALYFCASSVVNTEAFFGQGTRLTVV.

The rearrangement joins TRBV28 to TRBJ2-2; 12 nucleotides align to TRBD2. Trimming took 6 bases from V and 6 from J; bases not matched to a gene: 8. CDR1 and CDR2 (germline): MDHEN, SYDVKM. The CDR3 has 16 residues. CDR3 nucleotides: TGTGCCAGCAGCCGTATAACTAGCGGGAGGCCCGGGGAGCTGTTTTTT. Amino acids: CASSRITSGRPGELFF.

This chain connects TRBV15 to TRBJ1-4; D remains unclear. Germline V gene lookup returns CDR1 LNHNV and CDR2 YYDKDF (reference sequence). Trimming pared 0 bases from V and 8 bases from J, leaving 16 bases between. The CDR3 consists of 16 residues. The CDR3 protein is CATSRDTSALGEKLFF. Here the CDR3 DNA reads TGTGCCACCAGCAGAGATACTTCGGCTTTGGGAGAAAAACTGTTTTTT.

The rearrangement uses TRBV4-1 and TRBJ1-2; unclear D gene. Trimming cost V 0 bases and J 2 bases, with 16 bases left between them. This CDR3 contains 17 residues. Looked up from germline, CDR1 is MGHRA and CDR2 is YSYEKL. The CDR3 loop is CASSQERARGQNYGYTF. CDR3 sequence (DNA): TGCGCCAGCAGCCAAGAGAGGGCAAGAGGCCAGAACTATGGCTACACCTTC.

V is TRBV5-1 and J is TRBJ1-1; 8 nucleotides align to TRBD1. The CDR3 length is 14 residues. V was clipped by 7 bases and J by 3 bases; unmatched bases: 8. Per the germline V gene, CDR1 is SGHRS and CDR2 is YFSETQ. The CDR3 is CASADRGADTEAFF. CDR3 DNA sequence: TGCGCCAGCGCCGACAGGGGAGCTGACACTGAAGCTTTCTTT.

V and J are TRBV25-1 and TRBJ2-7, with 7 positions matching TRBD1. The V segment lost 5 bases and the J segment 9 bases; nucleotides outside the gene matches: 13. Looked up from germline, CDR1 is MGHDK and CDR2 is SYGVNS. The CDR3 contains 14 residues. The CDR3 DNA follows: TGTGCCAGCAGTAGGCGGACAGGCCGAGTCGGGCAGTACTTC. This sequence encodes CASSRRTGRVGQYF.

The rearrangement links TRBV10-1 to TRBJ2-7, with D possibly TRBD2 on 6 matching bases. Germline V gene sequence: CDR1 WNHNN, CDR2 SYGVQD (reference sequence). With 0 bases removed from V and 2 bases from J, the gap between germline ends came to 8 bases. This CDR3 contains 14 residues. CDR3 region: CASSESEGAYEQYF. Here the CDR3 DNA reads TGCGCCAGCAGTGAGTCGGAGGGTGCCTACGAGCAGTACTTC.

Comment on this clone: The identical CDR3 is also encoded by other nucleotide sequences in the sample. This chain uses TRBV7-9 with TRBJ1-1, with D unclear. The CDR3 contains 14 residues. Germline-derived CDR1 and CDR2 are SEHNR and FQNEAQ (reference sequence). The germline V and J ends were trimmed by 5 bases and 3 bases, with 13 bases remaining between them. CDR3 DNA sequence: TGTGCCAGCAGCCGAGGGAAGGGCCACACTGAAGCTTTCTTT. Translation gives CASSRGKGHTEAFF. The variable domain in full, with the rest retrieved from reference TRBV7-9 and TRBJ1-1, is DTGVSQNPRHKITKRGQNVTFRCDPISEHNRLYWYRQTLGQGPEFLTYFQNEAQLEKSRLLSDRFSAERPKGSFSTLEIQRTEQGDSAMYLCASSRGKGHTEAFFGQGTRLTVV.

The genes are TRBV5-5 and TRBJ2-1, with D unclear. The CDR3 covers 15 residues. V lost 4 bases, J lost 0 bases, and 11 bases lay in between. Per the germline V gene, CDR1 is SGHKS and CDR2 is YYEKEE (reference sequence). The CDR3 here is CASSGKDFSYNEQFF. The CDR3 DNA follows: TGTGCCAGCAGCGGAAAAGACTTCTCCTACAATGAGCAGTTCTTC.

This chain links TRBV7-3 with TRBJ1-5, with D possibly matching TRBD1 (5 bases). The CDR3 is made up of 15 amino acids. Trimming cost V 3 bases and J 3 bases, with 12 bases left between them. The germline V gene encodes CDR1 SGHTA and CDR2 FQGTGA. CDR3 sequence reads: CASSLVRVDNQPQHF. CDR3 coding DNA: TGTGCCAGCAGCTTGGTCAGGGTCGACAATCAGCCCCAGCATTTT.

The J gene is TRBJ1-2, the V gene TRBV4-1; D possibly corresponds to TRBD1 (5 bases). CDR1 and CDR2 (germline): MGHRA, YSYEKL. This CDR3 comprises 15 residues. V shed 1 base and J shed 7 bases, with 16 bases lying between them. The CDR3 DNA is TGCGCCAGCAGCCAAGTTGGGGCAGGGCTCTTTGGCTACACCTTC. Translating it yields CASSQVGAGLFGYTF.

The genes are TRBV6-5 and TRBJ2-4; D uncertain. Looked up from germline, CDR1 is MNHEY and CDR2 is SVGAGI. The CDR3 loop spans 15 amino acids. Trimming stripped 4 bases from V and 3 bases from J, with 13 bases between. The CDR3 DNA reads TGTGCCAGCAGTTCACCCACCCTCGACAAAAACATTCAGTACTTC. This codes for CASSSPTLDKNIQYF.